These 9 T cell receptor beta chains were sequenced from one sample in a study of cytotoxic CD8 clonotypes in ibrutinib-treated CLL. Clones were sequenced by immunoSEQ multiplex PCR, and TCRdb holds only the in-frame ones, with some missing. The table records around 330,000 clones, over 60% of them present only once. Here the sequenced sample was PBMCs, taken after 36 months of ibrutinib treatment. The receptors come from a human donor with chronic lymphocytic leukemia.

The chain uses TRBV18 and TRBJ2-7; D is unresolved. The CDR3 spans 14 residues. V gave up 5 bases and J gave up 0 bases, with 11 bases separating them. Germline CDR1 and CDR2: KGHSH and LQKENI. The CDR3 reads CASSTPQSSYEQYF. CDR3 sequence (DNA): TGTGCCAGCTCAACGCCACAAAGCTCCTACGAGCAGTACTTC.

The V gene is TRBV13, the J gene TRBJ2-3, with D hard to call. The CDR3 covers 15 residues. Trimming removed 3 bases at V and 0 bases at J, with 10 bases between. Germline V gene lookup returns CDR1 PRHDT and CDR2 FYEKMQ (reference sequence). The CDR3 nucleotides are TGTGCCAGCAGCTTCGTAGGGAAGAGCACAGATACGCAGTATTTT. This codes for CASSFVGKSTDTQYF.

The CDR3 spells CASSLRLAGPYNEQFF. The CDR3, as DNA: TGTGCCAGCAGTTTGAGACTAGCGGGCCCCTACAATGAGCAGTTCTTC. The rearrangement links TRBV5-6 to TRBJ2-1; 10 nucleotides match TRBD2. V dropped 5 bases and J dropped 2; count of bases not matched to a gene: 7. The germline V gene has CDR1 SGHDT and CDR2 YYEEEE. The CDR3 is 16 amino acids.

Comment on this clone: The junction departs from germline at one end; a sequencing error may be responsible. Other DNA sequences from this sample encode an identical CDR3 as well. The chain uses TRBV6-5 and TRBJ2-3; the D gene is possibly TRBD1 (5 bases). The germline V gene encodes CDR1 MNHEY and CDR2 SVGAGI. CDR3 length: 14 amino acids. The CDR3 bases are TGTGCCAGCAGCTACTCCAGGGGCACAGATACGCAGTATTTT. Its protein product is CASSYSRGTDTQYF.

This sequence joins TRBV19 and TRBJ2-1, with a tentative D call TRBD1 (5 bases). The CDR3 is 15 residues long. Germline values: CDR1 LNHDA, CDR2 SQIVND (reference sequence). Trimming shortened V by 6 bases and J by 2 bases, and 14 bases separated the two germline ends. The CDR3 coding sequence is TGTGCCAGTAGCCAAGGACACAATACCTACAATGAGCAGTTCTTC. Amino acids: CASSQGHNTYNEQFF.

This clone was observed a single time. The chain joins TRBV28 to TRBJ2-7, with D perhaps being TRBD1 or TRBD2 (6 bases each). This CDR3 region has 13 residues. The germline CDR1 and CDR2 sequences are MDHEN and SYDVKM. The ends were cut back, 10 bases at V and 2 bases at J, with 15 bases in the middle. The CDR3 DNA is TGTGCCACCGAAGGGGGGATTGCCTACGAGCAGTACTTC. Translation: CATEGGIAYEQYF.

DNA for the CDR3: TGCGCCAGCAGCGGGACAGGAGAGACCCAGTACTTC. Translating it yields CASSGTGETQYF. The rearrangement links TRBV5-1 to TRBJ2-5, with 8 bases matching TRBD1. Germline V CDR1 and CDR2: SGHRS, YFSETQ. The CDR3 totals 12 residues. V shed 4 bases and J 4 bases; nucleotides not matched to a gene: 0.

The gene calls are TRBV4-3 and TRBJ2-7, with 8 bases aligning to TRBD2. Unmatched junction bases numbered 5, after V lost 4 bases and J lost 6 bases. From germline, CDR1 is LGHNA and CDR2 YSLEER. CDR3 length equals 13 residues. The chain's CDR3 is CASSLGLGVEQYF. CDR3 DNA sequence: TGCGCCAGCAGCCTGGGACTAGGCGTCGAGCAGTACTTC.

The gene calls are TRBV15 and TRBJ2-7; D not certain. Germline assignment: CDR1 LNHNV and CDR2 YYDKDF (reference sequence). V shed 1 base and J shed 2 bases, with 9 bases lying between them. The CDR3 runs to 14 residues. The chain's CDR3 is CATSRGERTYEQYF. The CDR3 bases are TGTGCCACCAGCAGAGGCGAACGGACCTACGAGCAGTACTTC.